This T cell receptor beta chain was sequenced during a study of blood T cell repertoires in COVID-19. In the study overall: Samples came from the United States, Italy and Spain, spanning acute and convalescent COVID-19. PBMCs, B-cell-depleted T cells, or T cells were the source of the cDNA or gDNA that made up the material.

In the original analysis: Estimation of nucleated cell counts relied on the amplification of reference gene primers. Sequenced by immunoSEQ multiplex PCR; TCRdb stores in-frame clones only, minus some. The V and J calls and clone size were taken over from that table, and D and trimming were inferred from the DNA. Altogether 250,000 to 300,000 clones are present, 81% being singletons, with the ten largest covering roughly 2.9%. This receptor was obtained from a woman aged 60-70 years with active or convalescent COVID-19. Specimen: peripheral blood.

CDR3 nucleotides: TGTGCCAGCAGCTTAAGAGGAAGCTCCTACAATGAGCAGTTCTTC. Amino acids: CASSLRGSSYNEQFF. This sequence joins TRBV7-3 and TRBJ2-1; no clear D gene. Trimming shortened V by 1 base and J by 0 bases, and 7 bases separated the two germline ends. Germline CDR1 reads SGHTA; CDR2 reads FQGTGA. This CDR3 comprises 15 residues.